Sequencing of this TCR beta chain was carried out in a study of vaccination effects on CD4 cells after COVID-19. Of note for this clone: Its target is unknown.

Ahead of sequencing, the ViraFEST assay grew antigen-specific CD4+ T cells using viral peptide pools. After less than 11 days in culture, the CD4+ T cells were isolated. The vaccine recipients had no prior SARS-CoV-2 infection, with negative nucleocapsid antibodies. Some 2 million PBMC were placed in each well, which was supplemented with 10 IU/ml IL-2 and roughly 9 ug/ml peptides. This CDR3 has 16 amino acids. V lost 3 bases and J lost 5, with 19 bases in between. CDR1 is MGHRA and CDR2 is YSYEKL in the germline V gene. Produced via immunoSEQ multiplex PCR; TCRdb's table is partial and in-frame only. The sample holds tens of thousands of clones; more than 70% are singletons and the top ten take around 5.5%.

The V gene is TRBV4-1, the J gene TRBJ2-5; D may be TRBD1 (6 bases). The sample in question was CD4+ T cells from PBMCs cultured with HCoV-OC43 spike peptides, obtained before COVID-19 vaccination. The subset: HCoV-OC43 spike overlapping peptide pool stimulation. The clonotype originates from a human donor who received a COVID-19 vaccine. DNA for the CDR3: TGCGCCAGCAGCCAGGTTCTTACAGGGCGGCAGGAGACCCAGTACTTC. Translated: CASSQVLTGRQETQYF.